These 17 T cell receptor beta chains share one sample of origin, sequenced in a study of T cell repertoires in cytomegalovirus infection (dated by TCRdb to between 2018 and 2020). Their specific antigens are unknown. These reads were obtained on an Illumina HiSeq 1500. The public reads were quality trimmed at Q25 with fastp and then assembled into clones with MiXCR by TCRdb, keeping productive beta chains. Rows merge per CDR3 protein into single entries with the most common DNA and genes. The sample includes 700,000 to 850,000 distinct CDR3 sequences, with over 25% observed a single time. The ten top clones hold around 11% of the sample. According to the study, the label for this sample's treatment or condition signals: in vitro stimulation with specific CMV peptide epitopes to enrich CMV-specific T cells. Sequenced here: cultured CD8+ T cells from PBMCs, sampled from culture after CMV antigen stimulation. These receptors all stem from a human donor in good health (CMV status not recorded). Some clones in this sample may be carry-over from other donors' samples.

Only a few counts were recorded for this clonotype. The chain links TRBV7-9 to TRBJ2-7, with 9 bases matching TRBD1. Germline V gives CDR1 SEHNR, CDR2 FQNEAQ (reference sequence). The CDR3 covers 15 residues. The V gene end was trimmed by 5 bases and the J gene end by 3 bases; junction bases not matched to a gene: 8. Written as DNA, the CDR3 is TGTGCCAGCAGCCATCCGGGACAGGGAGGCTACGAGCAGTACTTC. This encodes CASSHPGQGGYEQYF.

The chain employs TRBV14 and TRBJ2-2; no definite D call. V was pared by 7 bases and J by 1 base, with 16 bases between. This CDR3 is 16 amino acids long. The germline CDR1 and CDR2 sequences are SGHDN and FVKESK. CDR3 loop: CASTSSQLRNTGELFF. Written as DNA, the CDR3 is TGTGCCAGCACCTCATCGCAGCTGCGGAACACCGGGGAGCTGTTTTTT. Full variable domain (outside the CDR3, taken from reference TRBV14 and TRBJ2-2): EAGVTQFPSHSVIEKGQTVTLRCDPISGHDNLYWYRRVMGKEIKFLLHFVKESKQDESGMPNNRFLAERTGGTYSTLKVQPAELEDSGVYFCASTSSQLRNTGELFFGEGSRLTVL.

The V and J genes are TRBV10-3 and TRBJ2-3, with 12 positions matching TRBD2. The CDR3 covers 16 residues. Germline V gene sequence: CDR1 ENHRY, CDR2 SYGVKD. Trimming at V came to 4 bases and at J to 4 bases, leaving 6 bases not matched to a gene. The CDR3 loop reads CAISGTSGGRADTQYF. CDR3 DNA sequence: TGTGCCATCAGTGGTACTAGCGGGGGGAGAGCAGATACGCAGTATTTT.

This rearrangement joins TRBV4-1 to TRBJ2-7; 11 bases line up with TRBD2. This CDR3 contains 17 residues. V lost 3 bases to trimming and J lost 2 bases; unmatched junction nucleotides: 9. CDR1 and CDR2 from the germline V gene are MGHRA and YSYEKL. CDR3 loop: CASSQDGLAGPAYEQYF. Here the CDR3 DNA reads TGCGCCAGCAGCCAGGACGGACTAGCGGGCCCCGCCTACGAGCAGTACTTC.

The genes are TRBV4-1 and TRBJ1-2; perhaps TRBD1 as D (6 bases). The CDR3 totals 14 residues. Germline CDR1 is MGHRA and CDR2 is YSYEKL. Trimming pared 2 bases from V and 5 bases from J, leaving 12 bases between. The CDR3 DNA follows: TGCGCCAGCAGCCAACCAGGACAGCTTTATGGCTACACCTTC. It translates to CASSQPGQLYGYTF.

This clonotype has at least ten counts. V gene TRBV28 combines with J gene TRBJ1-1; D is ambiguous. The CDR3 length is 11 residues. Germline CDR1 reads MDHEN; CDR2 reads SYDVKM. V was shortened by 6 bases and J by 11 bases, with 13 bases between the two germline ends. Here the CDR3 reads CASRDRMGAFF. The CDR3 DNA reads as TGTGCCAGCAGAGATAGAATGGGGGCTTTCTTT.

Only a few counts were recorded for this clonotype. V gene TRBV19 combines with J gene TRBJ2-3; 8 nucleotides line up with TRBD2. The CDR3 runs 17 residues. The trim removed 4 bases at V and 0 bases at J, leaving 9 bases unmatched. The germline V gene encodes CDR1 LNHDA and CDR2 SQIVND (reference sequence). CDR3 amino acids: CASSTWWASGSTDTQYF. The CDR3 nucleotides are TGTGCCAGTAGTACCTGGTGGGCTAGCGGGAGCACAGATACGCAGTATTTT. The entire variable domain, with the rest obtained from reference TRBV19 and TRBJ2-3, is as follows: DGGITQSPKYLFRKEGQNVTLSCEQNLNHDAMYWYRQDPGQGLRLIYYSQIVNDFQKGDIAEGYSVSREKKESFPLTVTSAQKNPTAFYLCASSTWWASGSTDTQYFGPGTRLTVL.

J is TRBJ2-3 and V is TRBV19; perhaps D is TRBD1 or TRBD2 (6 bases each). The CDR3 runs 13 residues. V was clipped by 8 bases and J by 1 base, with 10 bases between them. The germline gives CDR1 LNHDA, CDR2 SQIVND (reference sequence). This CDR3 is CASRGLRTDTQYF. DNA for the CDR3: TGTGCCAGTCGGGGGCTACGCACAGATACGCAGTATTTT.

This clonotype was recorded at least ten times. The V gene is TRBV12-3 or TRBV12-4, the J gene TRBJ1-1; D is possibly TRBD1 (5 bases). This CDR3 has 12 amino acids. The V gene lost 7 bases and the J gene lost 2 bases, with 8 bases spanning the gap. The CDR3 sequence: CASTQGNTEAFF. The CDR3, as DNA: TGTGCCAGCACCCAGGGTAACACTGAAGCTTTCTTT.

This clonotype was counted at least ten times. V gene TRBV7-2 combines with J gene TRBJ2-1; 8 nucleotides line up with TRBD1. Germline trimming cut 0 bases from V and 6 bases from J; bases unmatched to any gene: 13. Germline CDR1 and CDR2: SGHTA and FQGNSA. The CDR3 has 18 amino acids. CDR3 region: CASSLAPLRGQGGNEQFF. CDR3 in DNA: TGTGCCAGCAGCTTAGCGCCACTCAGGGGGCAGGGGGGCAATGAGCAGTTCTTC.

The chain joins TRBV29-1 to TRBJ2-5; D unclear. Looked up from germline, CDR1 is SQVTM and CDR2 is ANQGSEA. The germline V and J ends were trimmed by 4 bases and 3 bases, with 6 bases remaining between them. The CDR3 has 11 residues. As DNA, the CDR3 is TGCAGCGTTGTACAGAAAGAGACCCAGTACTTC. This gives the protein CSVVQKETQYF.

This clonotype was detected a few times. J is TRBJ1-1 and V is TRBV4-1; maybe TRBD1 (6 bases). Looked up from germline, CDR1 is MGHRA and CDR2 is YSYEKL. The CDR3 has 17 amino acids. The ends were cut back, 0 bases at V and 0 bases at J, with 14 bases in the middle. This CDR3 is CASSQDEQRGMNTEAFF. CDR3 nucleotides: TGCGCCAGCAGCCAAGATGAACAGAGGGGGATGAACACTGAAGCTTTCTTT.

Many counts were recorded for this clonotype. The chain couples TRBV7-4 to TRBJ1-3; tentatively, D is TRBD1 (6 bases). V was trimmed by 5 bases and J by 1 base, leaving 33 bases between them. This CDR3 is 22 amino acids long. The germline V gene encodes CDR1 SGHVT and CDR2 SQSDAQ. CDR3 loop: CASSLTLRGAGDLRDSGNTIYF. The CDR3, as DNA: TGTGCCAGCAGCCTAACCCTGAGGGGGGCCGGAGACTTAAGGGATTCTGGAAACACCATATATTTT. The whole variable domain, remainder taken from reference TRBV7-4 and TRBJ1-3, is GAGVSQSPRYKVAKRGRDVALRCDSISGHVTLYWYRQTLGQGSEVLTYSQSDAQRDKSGRPSGRFSAERPERSVSTLKIQRTEQGDSAVYLCASSLTLRGAGDLRDSGNTIYFGEGSWLTVV.

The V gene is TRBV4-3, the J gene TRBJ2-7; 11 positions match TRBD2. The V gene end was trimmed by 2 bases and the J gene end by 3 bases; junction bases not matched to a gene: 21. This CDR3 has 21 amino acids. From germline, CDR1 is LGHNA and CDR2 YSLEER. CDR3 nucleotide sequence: TGCGCCAGCAGCCAACCTAAGGGCCTAGCGGGGGGTCCCCAGCATGACTACGAGCAGTACGTC. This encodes CASSQPKGLAGGPQHDYEQYV.

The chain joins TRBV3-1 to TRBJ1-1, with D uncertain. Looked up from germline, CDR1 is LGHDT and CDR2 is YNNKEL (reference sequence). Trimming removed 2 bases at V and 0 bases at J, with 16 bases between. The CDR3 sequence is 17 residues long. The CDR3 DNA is TGTGCCAGCAGCCAACTTGTGGATGCGGGGATGAACACTGAAGCTTTCTTT. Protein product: CASSQLVDAGMNTEAFF.

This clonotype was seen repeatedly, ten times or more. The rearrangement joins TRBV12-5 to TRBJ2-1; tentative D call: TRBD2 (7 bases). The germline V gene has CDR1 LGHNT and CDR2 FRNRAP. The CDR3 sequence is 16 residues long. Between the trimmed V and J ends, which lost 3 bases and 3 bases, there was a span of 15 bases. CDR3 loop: CASGFEGGRSYNEQFF. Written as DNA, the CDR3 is TGTGCTAGTGGTTTCGAGGGGGGGAGAAGCTACAATGAGCAGTTCTTC.

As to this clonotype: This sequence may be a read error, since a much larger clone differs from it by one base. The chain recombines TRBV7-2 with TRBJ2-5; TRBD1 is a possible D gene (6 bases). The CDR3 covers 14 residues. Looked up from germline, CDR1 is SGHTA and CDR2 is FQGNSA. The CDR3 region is CASSFTGWGETRYF. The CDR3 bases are TGTGCCAGCAGCTTCACAGGGTGGGGAGAGACCCGGTACTTC.